The rows below give T cell receptor beta chains drawn from one sample of a study of blood T cells in healthy people across ages. TCRdb reprocessed the 5' RACE reads via MiXCR and lists one record per CDR3 protein. The sample contains nearly 800,000 distinct CDR3 sequences, approximately 53% of which appear only once. Source material: blood. The receptor set was obtained from a man in his forties in good health. Both conserved end residues are part of each CDR3. The order of the fields is J gene, D gene, V gene, clone size, CDR3 protein, CDR3 DNA. D genes are given only for firm matches. Size values are once, few and many counts, or a class for expanded clones, and some rows have none.

>TRBJ2-3|TRBD1|TRBV29-1|-
CSAPGTGTDTQYF
TGCAGCGCGCCAGGGACAGGCACAGATACGCAGTATTTT
>TRBJ2-7|TRBD2|TRBV6-5|-
CASSWDSGRVSYEQYF
TGTGCCAGCAGTTGGGATAGCGGGAGGGTATCCTACGAGCAGTACTTC
>TRBJ2-1|TRBD2|TRBV7-6|-
CASSDSGMGNEQFF
TGTGCCAGCAGCGATAGCGGGATGGGTAATGAGCAGTTCTTC
>TRBJ2-5|TRBD1|TRBV28|once
CASSVDQGAETQYF
TGTGCCAGCAGTGTAGACCAGGGGGCCGAGACCCAGTACTTC
>TRBJ2-6|-|TRBV5-5|-
CASSLRGQGANVLTF
TGTGCCAGCAGCTTACGGGGGCAGGGGGCCAACGTCCTGACTTTC
>TRBJ2-3|TRBD2|TRBV20-1|-
CSAGGRGGTGDTQYF
TGCAGTGCCGGAGGGCGGGGAGGGACCGGAGATACGCAGTATTTT
>TRBJ2-5|-|TRBV20-1|-
CSAPRTDKETQYF
TGCAGTGCTCCCCGGACAGATAAAGAGACCCAGTACTTC
>TRBJ2-1|TRBD1|TRBV10-3|few
CAISTRQGSYNEQFF
TGTGCCATCAGTACCAGACAGGGGTCCTACAATGAGCAGTTCTTC
>TRBJ2-1|TRBD2|TRBV7-6|-
CASSRQTSGPYNEQFF
TGTGCCAGCAGCCGCCAGACTAGCGGTCCCTACAATGAGCAGTTCTTC
>TRBJ2-3|TRBD2|TRBV28|many
CASSPPGLLKSSTDTQYF
TGTGCCAGCAGTCCTCCGGGACTATTAAAATCTAGCACAGATACGCAGTATTTT
>TRBJ1-5|-|TRBV20-1|-
CSAAGFRPNQPQHF
TGCAGTGCGGCAGGGTTTAGACCTAATCAGCCCCAGCATTTT
>TRBJ2-3|TRBD1|TRBV6-1|-
CASSEVGQGGTDTQYF
TGTGCCAGCAGTGAAGTTGGACAGGGGGGGACAGATACGCAGTATTTT
>TRBJ1-2|-|TRBV28|-
CASSLQGRIQDGYTF
TGTGCCAGCAGTTTACAGGGGAGAATACAGGATGGCTACACCTTC
>TRBJ2-7|-|TRBV28|-
CASSSHGAGYYEQYF
TGTGCCAGCAGTTCCCATGGGGCAGGGTACTACGAGCAGTACTTC
>TRBJ2-6|-|TRBV15|-
CATSRGHRNSGANVLTF
TGTGCCACCAGCAGAGGACACCGGAATTCTGGGGCCAACGTCCTGACTTTC
>TRBJ2-3|TRBD2|TRBV25-1|few
CASSEWGLAGTSTDTQYF
TGTGCCAGCAGTGAATGGGGGTTAGCGGGAACTAGCACAGATACGCAGTATTTT
>TRBJ2-5|-|TRBV3-1|-
CASSQQGSPETQYF
TGTGCCAGCAGCCAACAGGGATCCCCAGAGACCCAGTACTTC
>TRBJ2-1|TRBD2|TRBV7-6|-
CASSPRRGADYNEQFF
TGTGCCAGCAGCCCACGGCGGGGGGCGGATTACAATGAGCAGTTCTTC
>TRBJ2-7|-|TRBV25-1|-
CASSFRPSYEQYF
TGTGCCAGCAGTTTCAGACCTTCCTACGAGCAGTACTTC
>TRBJ2-3|-|TRBV7-2|-
CASSPLGPTSTDTQYF
TGTGCCAGCAGCCCCCTGGGGCCGACTAGCACAGATACGCAGTATTTT
>TRBJ2-5|-|TRBV25-1|-
CASSEYSSQETQYF
TGTGCCAGCAGTGAATATAGCAGCCAAGAGACCCAGTACTTC
>TRBJ2-5|-|TRBV29-1|many
CSVESGETQYF
TGCAGCGTTGAATCCGGAGAGACCCAGTACTTC
>TRBJ1-5|-|TRBV28|few
CASAERSQPQHF
TGTGCCAGTGCCGAGCGAAGTCAGCCCCAGCATTTT
>TRBJ1-2|-|TRBV5-6|-
CASSLAGRPYGYTF
TGTGCCAGCAGCCTGGCGGGACGGCCCTATGGCTACACCTTC
>TRBJ2-5|-|TRBV11-1|-
CASSSGGAREETQYF
TGTGCCAGCAGCTCGGGCGGGGCCAGGGAAGAGACCCAGTACTTC
>TRBJ2-1|-|TRBV20-1|-
CSARRSQGLTNEQFF
TGCAGTGCTAGACGATCACAGGGACTTACAAATGAGCAGTTCTTC
>TRBJ2-5|-|TRBV7-2|few
CASSLVLDQETQYF
TGTGCCAGCAGCTTAGTTCTAGACCAAGAGACCCAGTACTTC
>TRBJ2-5|-|TRBV28|-
CASSLREANQETQYF
TGTGCCAGCAGTTTAAGGGAGGCAAATCAAGAGACCCAGTACTTC
>TRBJ2-1|-|TRBV4-2|-
CASSQGGARDFSYNEQFF
TGTGCCAGCAGCCAAGGGGGGGCCCGGGACTTCTCCTACAATGAGCAGTTCTTC
>TRBJ2-1|-|TRBV5-1|-
CASSLEGVFYEQFF
TGCGCCAGCAGCTTGGAAGGGGTTTTCTACGAGCAGTTCTTC
>TRBJ2-7|TRBD1|TRBV6-5|-
CATRQGITYEQYF
TGTGCCACCAGACAGGGGATCACCTACGAGCAGTACTTC
>TRBJ2-1|-|TRBV24-1|-
CATVNQEGNEQFF
TGTGCCACCGTCAATCAGGAGGGAAATGAGCAGTTCTTC
>TRBJ2-7|TRBD2|TRBV20-1|-
CSAASTSGSNEQYF
TGCAGTGCTGCGTCGACTAGCGGGAGCAACGAGCAGTACTTC
>TRBJ2-6|TRBD1|TRBV15|-
CATSRGQGSGANVLTF
TGTGCCACCAGCAGAGGACAGGGCTCTGGGGCCAACGTCCTGACTTTC
>TRBJ1-4|-|TRBV30|-
CAWMPRQWSGSGEKLFF
TGTGCCTGGATGCCGAGGCAGTGGAGTGGATCGGGAGAAAAACTGTTTTTT
>TRBJ2-2|-|TRBV24-1|-
CATGIGAGELFF
TGTGCCACCGGAATCGGGGCCGGGGAGCTGTTTTTT
>TRBJ2-1|TRBD2|TRBV10-2|-
CASSPGTRPYNEQFF
TGCGCCAGCAGTCCCGGGACTAGACCCTACAATGAGCAGTTCTTC
>TRBJ1-2|-|TRBV29-1|few
CSVRTVAYGYTF
TGCAGCGTCAGGACAGTAGCCTATGGCTACACCTTC
>TRBJ2-5|-|TRBV20-1|-
CSAREGLTARGEQYF
TGCAGTGCTAGAGAGGGGCTTACCGCTAGGGGTGAGCAGTACTTC
>TRBJ1-6|-|TRBV5-1|-
CASSLEFLTRSSPLHF
TGCGCCAGCAGCTTGGAGTTCCTAACGAGGAGTTCACCCCTCCACTTT
>TRBJ1-6|TRBD1|TRBV10-3|-
CAISEPTGGEGSPLHF
TGTGCCATCAGTGAGCCGACAGGGGGCGAAGGTTCACCCCTCCACTTT
>TRBJ2-1|TRBD1|TRBV7-2|-
CASSTGQGGTGEQFF
TGTGCCAGCAGCACGGGACAGGGCGGGACGGGTGAGCAGTTCTTC
>TRBJ1-1|-|TRBV4-3|few
CASSREAAGLLNTEAFF
TGCGCCAGCAGTCGGGAGGCAGCCGGCCTCCTGAACACTGAAGCTTTCTTT
>TRBJ1-2|-|TRBV7-3|few
CASSIYGQGDYGYTF
TGTGCCAGCAGCATCTACGGGCAGGGTGACTATGGCTACACCTTC
>TRBJ2-7|TRBD2|TRBV2|-
CASSELKAGANYEQYF
TGTGCCAGCAGTGAACTAAAAGCGGGAGCGAACTACGAGCAGTACTTC
>TRBJ2-7|TRBD1|TRBV27|once
CASGTGGHEQYF
TGTGCCAGCGGGACAGGGGGCCACGAGCAGTACTTC
>TRBJ2-3|TRBD1|TRBV7-9|-
CASSLGQGIADTQYF
TGTGCCAGCAGCTTAGGACAGGGTATCGCAGATACGCAGTATTTT
>TRBJ2-7|-|TRBV3-1|-
CASSQGGTLYNEQYF
TGTGCCAGCAGCCAAGGAGGGACTCTCTACAATGAGCAGTACTTC
>TRBJ2-5|TRBD2|TRBV6-6|-
CASSSPIAGPQETQYF
TGTGCCAGCAGTAGCCCAATAGCGGGGCCACAAGAGACCCAGTACTTC
>TRBJ2-6|-|TRBV28|-
CASGEGDSGANVLTF
TGTGCCAGCGGGGAGGGGGACTCTGGGGCCAACGTCCTGACTTTC
>TRBJ2-3|TRBD2|TRBV4-2|few
CASSQDMDTGGITDTQYF
TGTGCCAGCAGCCAAGATATGGATACGGGAGGAATCACAGATACGCAGTATTTT
>TRBJ2-2|TRBD1|TRBV20-1|-
CSAMAPGQIEIGELFF
TGCAGTGCCATGGCACCGGGACAGATCGAGATCGGGGAGCTGTTTTTT
>TRBJ2-5|TRBD1|TRBV7-6|-
CASSLHDRGYF
TGTGCCAGCAGCTTACACGACAGGGGGTACTTC
>TRBJ2-1|TRBD2|TRBV5-6|-
CASSLELAGSYNEQFF
TGTGCCAGCAGCTTGGAACTAGCGGGATCCTACAATGAGCAGTTCTTC